The rows below give T cell receptor beta chains drawn from one sample of a study of identical twins. MiXCR, applied by TCRdb to the 5' RACE reads, yields one record per CDR3 protein. The sample contains about 200,000 distinct CDR3 sequences, roughly 7.5% of which appear only once. The sample was also reused in another study, on yellow fever vaccine responses in identical twins.

Sequencing was carried out using memory (CD45RO+) T cells sorted from blood. Every receptor here comes from a woman between 18 and 29 years old in good health. Both conserved end residues are part of each CDR3. Each record gives: J gene, V gene, CDR3 protein.

j_call: TRBJ1-2
v_call: TRBV4-2
cdr3_aa: CASEMGQLYGYTF

j_call: TRBJ1-1
v_call: TRBV4-3
cdr3_aa: CASSQDMRTRGGTEAFF

j_call: TRBJ2-1
v_call: TRBV7-2
cdr3_aa: CASRIGLAGMGEQFF

j_call: TRBJ2-1
v_call: TRBV15
cdr3_aa: CATSRGGENNEQFF

j_call: TRBJ2-1
v_call: TRBV20-1
cdr3_aa: CSARDFRGGLNEQFF

j_call: TRBJ1-1
v_call: TRBV7-8
cdr3_aa: CASSPPYRGTEAFF

j_call: TRBJ1-2
v_call: TRBV4-3
cdr3_aa: CASSQGWDSGGGYTF

j_call: TRBJ2-3
v_call: TRBV12-3/TRBV12-4
cdr3_aa: CASSFEGSGRATDTQYF

j_call: TRBJ1-1
v_call: TRBV4-2
cdr3_aa: CASSPRALKNTEAFF

j_call: TRBJ2-3
v_call: TRBV7-6
cdr3_aa: CASSLGTGQGTDTQYF

j_call: TRBJ1-2
v_call: TRBV6-2/TRBV6-3
cdr3_aa: CASSDRRYGYTF

j_call: TRBJ1-4
v_call: TRBV27
cdr3_aa: CASRAYATNEKLFF

j_call: TRBJ2-1
v_call: TRBV20-1
cdr3_aa: CSAIRTGTTYNEQFF

j_call: TRBJ2-1
v_call: TRBV6-6
cdr3_aa: CASSPGGYNEQFF

j_call: TRBJ1-4
v_call: TRBV5-1
cdr3_aa: CASSLAGTNEKLFF

j_call: TRBJ2-3
v_call: TRBV29-1
cdr3_aa: CSAGGGKDTQYF

j_call: TRBJ2-5
v_call: TRBV5-4
cdr3_aa: CASSTDVPGLAGQETQYF

j_call: TRBJ2-1
v_call: TRBV6-5
cdr3_aa: CASSYSPTVGEQFF

j_call: TRBJ2-5
v_call: TRBV28
cdr3_aa: CASGLPEESQYF

j_call: TRBJ2-1
v_call: TRBV4-2
cdr3_aa: CASSPSTSYNEQFF

j_call: TRBJ1-1
v_call: TRBV7-2
cdr3_aa: CASSLAAGRNTEAFF

j_call: TRBJ1-4
v_call: TRBV28
cdr3_aa: CASSFDAGAFANEKLFF

j_call: TRBJ1-1
v_call: TRBV20-1
cdr3_aa: CSARREGANTEAFF

j_call: TRBJ1-3
v_call: TRBV5-5
cdr3_aa: CASSFAGLNTIYF

j_call: TRBJ2-5
v_call: TRBV7-6
cdr3_aa: CASSRNYQETQYF

j_call: TRBJ2-1
v_call: TRBV20-1
cdr3_aa: CSARVSSGGPRAYNEQFF

j_call: TRBJ2-7
v_call: TRBV29-1
cdr3_aa: CSVVLAGGPSSYEQYF

j_call: TRBJ2-7
v_call: TRBV7-2
cdr3_aa: CASSPGEPYEQYF

j_call: TRBJ2-7
v_call: TRBV6-6
cdr3_aa: CASSWTATYEQYF

j_call: TRBJ2-2
v_call: TRBV7-9
cdr3_aa: CASSLDRGIVDAGELFF

j_call: TRBJ1-1
v_call: TRBV5-1
cdr3_aa: CASKIIIENTEAFF

j_call: TRBJ1-5
v_call: TRBV6-1
cdr3_aa: CASSEGQGGNQPQHF

j_call: TRBJ1-5
v_call: TRBV6-2/TRBV6-3
cdr3_aa: CASSYVGGSNQPQHF